This T cell receptor (beta chain) stems from a study of monozygotic twins with cystic fibrosis. This clone has only a few counts. Germline lookup yields CDR1 SEHNR and CDR2 FQNEAQ (reference sequence). There are 16 residues in the CDR3. Trimming removed 0 bases from V and 10 bases from J; junction bases left unmatched: 12. Assay used: immunoSEQ multiplex PCR; TCRdb lists only in-frame clones, some missing. This table has about 35,000 clones, approximately 65% appearing once. The clonotype was recovered from a girl under 18 with cystic fibrosis. This rearrangement joins TRBV7-9 to TRBJ2-7; 10 bases map to TRBD2. Sequenced sample: blood. CDR3 region: CASSLAFGLAGVTQYF. The CDR3 region has the DNA TGTGCCAGCAGCTTAGCTTTCGGGCTAGCGGGAGTTACTCAGTACTTC.